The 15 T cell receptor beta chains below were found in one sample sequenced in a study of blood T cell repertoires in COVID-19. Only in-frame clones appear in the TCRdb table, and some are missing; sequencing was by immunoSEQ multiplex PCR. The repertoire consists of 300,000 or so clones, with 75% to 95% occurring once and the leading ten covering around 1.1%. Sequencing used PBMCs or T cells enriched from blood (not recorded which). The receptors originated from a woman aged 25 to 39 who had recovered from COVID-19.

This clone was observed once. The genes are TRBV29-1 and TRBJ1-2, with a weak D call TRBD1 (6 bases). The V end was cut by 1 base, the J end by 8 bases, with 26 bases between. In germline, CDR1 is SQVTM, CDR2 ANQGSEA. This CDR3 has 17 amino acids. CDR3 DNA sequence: TGCAGCGTTGAAGCCCCGGGGGGCGAGGGGCCCCGGGAAGGCTACACCTTC. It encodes CSVEAPGGEGPREGYTF.

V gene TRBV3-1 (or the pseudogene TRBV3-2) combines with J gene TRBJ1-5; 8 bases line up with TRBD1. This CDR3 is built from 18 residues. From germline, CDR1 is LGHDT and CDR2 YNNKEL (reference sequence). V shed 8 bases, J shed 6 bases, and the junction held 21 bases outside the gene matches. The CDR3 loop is CASWENEAGGVFGQPQHF. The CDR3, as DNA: TGTGCCAGCTGGGAAAATGAGGCAGGGGGCGTTTTCGGTCAGCCCCAGCATTTT.

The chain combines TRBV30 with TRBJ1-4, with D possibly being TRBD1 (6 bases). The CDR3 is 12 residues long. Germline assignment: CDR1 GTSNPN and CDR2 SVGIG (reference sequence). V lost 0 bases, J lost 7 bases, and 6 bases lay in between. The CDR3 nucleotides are TGTGCCTGGAGTGTACAGGGTGAAAAACTGTTTTTT. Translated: CAWSVQGEKLFF.

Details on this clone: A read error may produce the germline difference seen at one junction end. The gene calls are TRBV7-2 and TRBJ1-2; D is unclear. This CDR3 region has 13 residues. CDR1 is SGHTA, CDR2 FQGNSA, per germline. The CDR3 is CARSLEEGYGYTF. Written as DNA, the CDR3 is TGTGCCAGAAGCTTAGAAGAGGGCTATGGCTACACCTTC.

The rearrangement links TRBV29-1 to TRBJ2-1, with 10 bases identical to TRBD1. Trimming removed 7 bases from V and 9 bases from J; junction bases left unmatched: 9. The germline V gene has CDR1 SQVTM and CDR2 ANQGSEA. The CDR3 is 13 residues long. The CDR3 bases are TGCAGCGCCTGGACAGGGGGGATAAGTGAGCAGTTCTTC. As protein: CSAWTGGISEQFF.

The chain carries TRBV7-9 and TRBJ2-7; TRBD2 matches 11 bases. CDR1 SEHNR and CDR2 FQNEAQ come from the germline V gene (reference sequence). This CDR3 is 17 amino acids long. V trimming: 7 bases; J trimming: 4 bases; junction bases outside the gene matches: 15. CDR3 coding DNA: TGTGCCAGCAACGACGGGACTAGCGGTCTACGGTGGTACGAGCAGTACTTC. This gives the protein CASNDGTSGLRWYEQYF.

In DNA, the CDR3 is TGCGCCAGCAGTGGGGCCTATGGCTACACCTTC. This codes for CASSGAYGYTF. J is TRBJ1-2 and V is TRBV10-2; D unclear. V gave up 4 bases and J gave up 4 bases, with 4 bases separating them. Germline loops: CDR1 WSHSY, CDR2 SAAADI. This CDR3 region has 11 residues.

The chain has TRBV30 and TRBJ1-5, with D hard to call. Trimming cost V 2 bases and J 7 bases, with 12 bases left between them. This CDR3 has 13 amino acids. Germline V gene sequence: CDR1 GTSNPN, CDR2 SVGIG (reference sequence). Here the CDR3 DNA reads TGTGCCTGGAGTCGGACCCGGGAACAGCCCCAGCATTTT. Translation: CAWSRTREQPQHF.

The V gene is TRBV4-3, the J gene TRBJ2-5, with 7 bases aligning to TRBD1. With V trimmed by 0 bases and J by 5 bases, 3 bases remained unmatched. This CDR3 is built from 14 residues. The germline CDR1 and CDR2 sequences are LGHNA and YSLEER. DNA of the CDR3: TGCGCCAGCAGCCAAGATCTCAGGGGGGAGACCCAGTACTTC. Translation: CASSQDLRGETQYF.

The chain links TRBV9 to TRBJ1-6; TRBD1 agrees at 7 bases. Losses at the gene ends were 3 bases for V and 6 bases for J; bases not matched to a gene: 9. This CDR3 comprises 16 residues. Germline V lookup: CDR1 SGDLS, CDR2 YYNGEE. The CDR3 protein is CASSGSQGLVNSPLHF. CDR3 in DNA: TGTGCCAGCAGCGGTTCACAGGGGCTAGTTAATTCACCCCTCCACTTT.

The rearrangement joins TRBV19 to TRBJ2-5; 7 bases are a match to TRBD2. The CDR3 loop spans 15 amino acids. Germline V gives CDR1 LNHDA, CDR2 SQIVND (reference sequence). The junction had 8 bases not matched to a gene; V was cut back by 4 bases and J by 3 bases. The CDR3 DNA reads TGTGCCAGTAGTACTGTTTATGCGGGAGAAGAGACCCAGTACTTC. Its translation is CASSTVYAGEETQYF.

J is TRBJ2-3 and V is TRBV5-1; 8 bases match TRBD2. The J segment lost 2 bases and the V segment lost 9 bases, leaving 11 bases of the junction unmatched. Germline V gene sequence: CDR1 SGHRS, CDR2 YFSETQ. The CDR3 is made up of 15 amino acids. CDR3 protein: CATKILAEPTDTQYF. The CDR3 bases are TGCGCCACCAAGATACTAGCGGAACCCACAGATACGCAGTATTTT.

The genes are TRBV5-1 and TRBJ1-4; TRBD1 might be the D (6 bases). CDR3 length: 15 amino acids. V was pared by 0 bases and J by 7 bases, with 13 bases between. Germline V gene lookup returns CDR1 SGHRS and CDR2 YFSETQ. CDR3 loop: CASSLEAGAGEKLFF. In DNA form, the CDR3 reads TGCGCCAGCAGCTTGGAGGCAGGGGCGGGTGAAAAACTGTTTTTT.

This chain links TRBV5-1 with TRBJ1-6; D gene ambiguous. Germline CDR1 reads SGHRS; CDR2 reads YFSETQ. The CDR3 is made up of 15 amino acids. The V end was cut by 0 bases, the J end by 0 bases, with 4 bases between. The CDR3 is CASSLASSYNSPLHF. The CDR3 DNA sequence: TGCGCCAGCAGCTTGGCCAGCTCCTATAATTCACCCCTCCACTTT.

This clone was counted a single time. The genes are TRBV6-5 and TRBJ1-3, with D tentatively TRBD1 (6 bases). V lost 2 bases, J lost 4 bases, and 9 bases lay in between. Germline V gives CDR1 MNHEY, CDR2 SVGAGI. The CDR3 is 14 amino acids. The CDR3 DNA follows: TGTGCCAGCAGTTACGAGACAGGAGGAAACACCATATATTTT. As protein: CASSYETGGNTIYF.